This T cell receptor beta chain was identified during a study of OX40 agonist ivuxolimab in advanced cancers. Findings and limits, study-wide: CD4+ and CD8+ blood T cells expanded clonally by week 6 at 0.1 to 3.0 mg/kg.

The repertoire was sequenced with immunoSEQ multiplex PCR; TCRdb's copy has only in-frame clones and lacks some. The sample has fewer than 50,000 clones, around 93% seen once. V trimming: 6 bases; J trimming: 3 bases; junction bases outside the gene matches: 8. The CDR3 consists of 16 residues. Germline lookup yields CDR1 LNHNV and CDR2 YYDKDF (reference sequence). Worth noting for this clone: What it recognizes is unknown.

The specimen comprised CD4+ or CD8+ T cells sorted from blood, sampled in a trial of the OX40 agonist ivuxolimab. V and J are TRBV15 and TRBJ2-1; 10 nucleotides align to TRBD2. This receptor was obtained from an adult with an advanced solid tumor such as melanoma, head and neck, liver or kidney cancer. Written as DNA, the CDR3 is TGTGCCACCAGTCTAGCGGGAGAGCTCAACTACAATGAGCAGTTCTTC. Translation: CATSLAGELNYNEQFF.